This T cell receptor (beta chain) is from a study of blood T cells in healthy people across ages. CDR3 length equals 16 residues. CDR1 is DFQATT, CDR2 SNEGSKA, per germline (reference sequence). V was cut by 3 bases and J by 0 bases, with 15 bases left in between. Study findings and constraints: Estimated diversity, derived from one million T cells, was regarded as an underestimate.

Through a sample-barcoded 5' primer and a J-beta primer mix, a second PCR was run for about 6 to 11 cycles. A single record per CDR3 protein comes from TCRdb applying MiXCR to the 5' RACE reads. Of about 580,000 distinct CDR3 sequences listed, 40% to 55% were seen once; the top ten hold 20% to 25%. About this clonotype itself: Its matching antigen is unknown.

The sequence was collected from a man older than 75 in good health. Sequencing was carried out using blood. The chain is built from TRBV20-1 and TRBJ2-1, with D tentatively TRBD1 (5 bases). The CDR3 nucleotides are TGCAGTGCTAGCCCTGCCAGGGCCCCCTCCTACAATGAGCAGTTCTTC. Encoded protein: CSASPARAPSYNEQFF.